This TCR beta chain was documented in a study of CD4 T cells in relation to SARS-CoV-2 and coronaviruses. Study-level background: Convalescent patients had median age about 40 years, range 21 to 72. Of the patients, under 10 were male, a few female, two Hispanic. General study results and limits: According to naive versus memory sequencing, detected responses are memory recall, not newly primed.

Germline loops: CDR1 ENHRY, CDR2 SYGVKD. Trimming removed 3 bases at V and 2 bases at J, with 11 bases between. The CDR3 is made up of 15 amino acids. With regard to this clone: Its specificity is unknown.

The method was immunoSEQ multiplex PCR; TCRdb's version includes in-frame clones alone and lacks a portion of them. The sample shows tens of thousands of clones, about 92% of them seen only once. This clonotype was obtained from an adult with COVID-19. Source material: naive CD4+ T cells from PBMCs. Stated subset: naive CD4+ T cells isolated by negative enrichment. The V call is TRBV10-3, the J call TRBJ1-5; D is uncertain. The CDR3 region has the DNA TGTGCCATCAGTGAAGGAGGACCAGGCAATCAGCCCCAGCATTTT. It yields the protein CAISEGGPGNQPQHF.